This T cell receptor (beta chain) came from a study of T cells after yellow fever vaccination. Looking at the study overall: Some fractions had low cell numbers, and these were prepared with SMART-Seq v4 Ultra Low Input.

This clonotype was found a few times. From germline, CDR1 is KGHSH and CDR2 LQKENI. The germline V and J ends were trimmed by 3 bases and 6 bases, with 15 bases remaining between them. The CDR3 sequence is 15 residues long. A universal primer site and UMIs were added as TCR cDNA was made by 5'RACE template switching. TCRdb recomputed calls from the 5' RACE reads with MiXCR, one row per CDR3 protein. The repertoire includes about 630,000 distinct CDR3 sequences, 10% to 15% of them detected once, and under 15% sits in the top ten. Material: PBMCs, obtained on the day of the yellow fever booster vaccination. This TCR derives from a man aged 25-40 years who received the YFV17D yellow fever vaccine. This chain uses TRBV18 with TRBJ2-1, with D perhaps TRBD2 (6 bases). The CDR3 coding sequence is TGTGCCAGCTCACCTTTGAGGGGAGGTCCCAATGAGCAGTTCTTC. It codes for CASSPLRGGPNEQFF.